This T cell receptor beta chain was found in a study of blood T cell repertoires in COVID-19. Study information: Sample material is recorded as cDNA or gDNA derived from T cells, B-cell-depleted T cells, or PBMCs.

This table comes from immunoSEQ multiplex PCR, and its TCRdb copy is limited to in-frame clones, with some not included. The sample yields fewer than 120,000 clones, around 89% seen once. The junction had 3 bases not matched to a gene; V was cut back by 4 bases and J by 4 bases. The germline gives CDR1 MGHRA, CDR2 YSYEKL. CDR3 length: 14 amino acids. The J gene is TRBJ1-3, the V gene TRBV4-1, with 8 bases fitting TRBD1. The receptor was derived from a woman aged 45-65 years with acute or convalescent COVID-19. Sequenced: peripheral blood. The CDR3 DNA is TGCGCCAGCAGCCCGGACAGGGCGGGAAACACCATATATTTT. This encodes CASSPDRAGNTIYF.